The rows below give T cell receptor beta chains drawn from one sample of a study of a mutant IDH1 vaccine in newly diagnosed glioma. Assay used: immunoSEQ multiplex PCR; TCRdb lists only in-frame clones, some missing. Here the sample spans approximately 16,000 clones, less than 97% being singletons. Sequenced material: peripheral blood mononuclear cells (PBMCs), taken from a glioma patient treated with radiotherapy, temozolomide or both. These receptors came from a woman aged 18 to 35 with glioma. Some clones in this sample may be carry-over from other donors' samples. Both conserved end residues are part of each CDR3. The order of the fields is J gene, clone size, D gene, V gene, CDR3 DNA, CDR3 protein. The D gene is left open where the match is weak. Only part of the rows carry a size: once, few, many, or a class if the clone is expanded.

J: TRBJ1-5
size: -
D: TRBD1
V: TRBV7-2
DNA: TGTGCCAGCAGCTTCAACAGGGGGCGCCTAGGGGAGCCCCAGCATTTT
CDR3: CASSFNRGRLGEPQHF

J: TRBJ2-3
size: -
D: -
V: TRBV15
DNA: TGTGCCACCAGCAAAGGGCTGAGTACGCAGTATTTT
CDR3: CATSKGLSTQYF

J: TRBJ2-3
size: once
D: TRBD2
V: TRBV7-9
DNA: TGTGCCAGCACCCGTTTTCTAGCGGGAGTGTCAGATACGCAGTATTTT
CDR3: CASTRFLAGVSDTQYF

J: TRBJ2-5
size: -
D: -
V: TRBV25-1
DNA: TGTGCCAGCAGTGAATTTATAGGAGGGGAGACCCAGTACTTC
CDR3: CASSEFIGGETQYF

J: TRBJ2-5
size: -
D: -
V: TRBV18
DNA: TGTGCCAGCTCACCAATCATGAGAGAGACCCAGTACTTC
CDR3: CASSPIMRETQYF

J: TRBJ1-4
size: -
D: TRBD1
V: TRBV7-9
DNA: TGTGCCAGCAGCCTACGGACAGGGACTGAAAAACTGTTTTTT
CDR3: CASSLRTGTEKLFF

J: TRBJ2-1
size: -
D: -
V: TRBV7-2
DNA: TGTGCCAGCAGCTATTTACTAGAGGGGCAGTTCTTC
CDR3: CASSYLLEGQFF

J: TRBJ2-5
size: -
D: -
V: TRBV10-1
DNA: TGCGCCAGCAGTGAGGAGGGCCTGGGAGAAGAGACCCAGTACTTC
CDR3: CASSEEGLGEETQYF

J: TRBJ2-2
size: -
D: TRBD2
V: TRBV5-1
DNA: TGCGCCAGCAGCTTACTAGCGGGTACCGGGGAGCTGTTTTTT
CDR3: CASSLLAGTGELFF

J: TRBJ2-7
size: -
D: -
V: TRBV7-8
DNA: TGTGCCAGCAGAGAGCCGGGACGGGGAACCTACGAGCAGTACTTC
CDR3: CASREPGRGTYEQYF

J: TRBJ2-5
size: once
D: -
V: TRBV27
DNA: TGTGCCAGCAGTTTTCAGGGGGGTGCCCAGTACTTC
CDR3: CASSFQGGAQYF

J: TRBJ2-5
size: -
D: TRBD2
V: TRBV7-7
DNA: TGTGCTAGCAGCATCTTTGGGGGGGAAGAGACCCAGTACTTC
CDR3: CASSIFGGEETQYF

J: TRBJ1-2
size: -
D: -
V: TRBV18
DNA: TGTGCCAGCTCACCACCGGACAGCTATGGCTACACCTTC
CDR3: CASSPPDSYGYTF

J: TRBJ1-3
size: -
D: TRBD1
V: TRBV28
DNA: TGTGCCAGCCTGGACAGGAACCGAAACACCATATATTTT
CDR3: CASLDRNRNTIYF

J: TRBJ2-3
size: -
D: TRBD1
V: TRBV7-2
DNA: TGTGCCAGCAGCTTAGGGGACAGGGTTTCAGATACGCAGTATTTT
CDR3: CASSLGDRVSDTQYF

J: TRBJ2-7
size: once
D: -
V: TRBV2
DNA: TGTGCCAGCAGACTCGACGTCTACGAGCAGTACTTC
CDR3: CASRLDVYEQYF

J: TRBJ2-1
size: -
D: -
V: TRBV4-1
DNA: TGCGCCAGCAGCCTTCGGACGGAATTCTACAATGAGCAGTTCTTC
CDR3: CASSLRTEFYNEQFF

J: TRBJ2-5
size: -
D: -
V: TRBV9
DNA: TGTGCCAGCAGCGCCCGCCCCCAGGGCTTGGAGACCCAGTACTTC
CDR3: CASSARPQGLETQYF

J: TRBJ1-3
size: -
D: -
V: TRBV7-9
DNA: TGTGCCAGCAGTTCCTCGTCAGTCTCTGGAAACACCATATATTTT
CDR3: CASSSSSVSGNTIYF

J: TRBJ1-4
size: -
D: -
V: TRBV19
DNA: TGTGCCAGTAGTATTTTCCGATCCGGGACAACCGGGGGCGATGAAAAACTGTTTTTT
CDR3: CASSIFRSGTTGGDEKLFF

J: TRBJ2-1
size: -
D: -
V: TRBV5-1
DNA: TGCGCCAGCAGCCGCTTAGGAGATTACAATGAGCAGTTCTTC
CDR3: CASSRLGDYNEQFF

J: TRBJ2-7
size: -
D: -
V: TRBV28
DNA: TGTGCCAGCAGTTCCCTCCACGAGCAGTACTTC
CDR3: CASSSLHEQYF

J: TRBJ2-7
size: -
D: -
V: TRBV7-6
DNA: TGTGCCAGCAGCACCCAAGCATCATCCCAGTACTACGAGCAGTACTTC
CDR3: CASSTQASSQYYEQYF